This T cell receptor beta chain came from a study of Tregs in tolerant kidney transplant recipients. Points from the study as a whole: Findings come from small patient numbers and require larger validation. Biological reproducibility was not directly addressed, but technical replication error appeared minimal.

Germline assignment: CDR1 MRHNA and CDR2 SNTAGT. The ends were cut back, 2 bases at V and 1 base at J, with 8 bases in the middle. The CDR3 spans 14 residues. Generated by immunoSEQ multiplex PCR, the TCRdb table keeps only in-frame clones and is missing some. Of roughly 9,400 clones listed, around half are singletons. Within the sample, this clone is medium-sized. Its matching antigen is unknown. The chain recombines TRBV6-4 with TRBJ1-1; no reliable D call. Sequences were obtained from CD4+ T cells from blood cultured with allogeneic cells. This clonotype originated in a human donor in good health. Written as DNA, the CDR3 is TGTGCCAGCAGTGACCCTGGAAAGAACACTGAAGCTTTCTTT. This codes for CASSDPGKNTEAFF.